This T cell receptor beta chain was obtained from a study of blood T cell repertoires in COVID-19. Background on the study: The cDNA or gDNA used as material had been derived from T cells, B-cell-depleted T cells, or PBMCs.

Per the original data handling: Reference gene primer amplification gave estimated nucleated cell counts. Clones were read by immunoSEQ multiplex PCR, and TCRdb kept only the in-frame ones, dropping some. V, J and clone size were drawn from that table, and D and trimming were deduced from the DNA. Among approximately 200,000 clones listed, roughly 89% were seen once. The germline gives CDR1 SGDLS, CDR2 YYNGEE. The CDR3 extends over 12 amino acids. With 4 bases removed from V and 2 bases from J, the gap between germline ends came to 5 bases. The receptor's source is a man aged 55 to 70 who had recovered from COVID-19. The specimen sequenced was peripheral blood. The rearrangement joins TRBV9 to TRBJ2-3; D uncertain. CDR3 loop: CASSSFTDTQYF. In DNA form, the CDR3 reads TGTGCCAGCAGCTCCTTCACAGATACGCAGTATTTT.